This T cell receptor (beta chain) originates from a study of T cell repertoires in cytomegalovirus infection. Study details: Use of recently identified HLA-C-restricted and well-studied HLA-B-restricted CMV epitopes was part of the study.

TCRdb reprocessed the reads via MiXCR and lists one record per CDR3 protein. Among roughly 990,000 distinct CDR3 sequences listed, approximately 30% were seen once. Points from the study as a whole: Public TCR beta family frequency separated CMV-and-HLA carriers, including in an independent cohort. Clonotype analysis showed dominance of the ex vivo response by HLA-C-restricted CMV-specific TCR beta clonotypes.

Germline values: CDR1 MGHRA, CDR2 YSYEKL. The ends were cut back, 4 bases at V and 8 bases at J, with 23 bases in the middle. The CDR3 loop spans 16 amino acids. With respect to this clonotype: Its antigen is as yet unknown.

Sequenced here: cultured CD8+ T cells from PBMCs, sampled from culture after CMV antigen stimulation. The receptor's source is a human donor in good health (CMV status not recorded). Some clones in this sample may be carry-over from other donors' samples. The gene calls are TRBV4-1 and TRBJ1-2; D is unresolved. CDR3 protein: CASSLGRGLEENGYTF. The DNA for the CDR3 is TGCGCCAGCAGCCTCGGACGTGGGCTAGAGGAAAACGGCTACACCTTC.